A single sample gave rise to the 18 T cell receptor beta chains below, sequenced in a study of T cell responses to AZD1222 COVID-19 vaccine. Clones were read by immunoSEQ multiplex PCR, and TCRdb kept only the in-frame ones, dropping some. The table lists about 100,000 clones, about 88% of them singletons. Sequences were derived from peripheral blood, sampled on day 0 of AZD1222 vaccination. The receptors here all came from an adult in good health.

The count of this clone is one. An end of the junction differs from the germline gene, which may be a read error. The rearrangement uses TRBV11-2 and TRBJ2-1; 8 bases match TRBD2. Per the germline V gene, CDR1 is SGHAT and CDR2 is FQNNGV. The CDR3 extends over 15 amino acids. This chain's CDR3 is CASTLSGSSYNEQFF. The CDR3 DNA reads as TGTGCCAGCACCTTAAGCGGGAGCTCCTACAATGAGCAGTTCTTC.

V usage is TRBV27 and J usage is TRBJ2-5; the match to TRBD2 covers 14 bases. The trim removed 6 bases at V and 5 bases at J, leaving 14 bases unmatched. This CDR3 is built from 18 residues. Germline V CDR1 and CDR2: MNHEY, SMNVEV (reference sequence). The CDR3 loop reads CASSPLAGLAGGEETQYF. CDR3 in DNA: TGTGCCAGCAGCCCCCTTGCCGGACTAGCGGGAGGTGAGGAGACCCAGTACTTC.

J is TRBJ2-4 and V is TRBV19, with 8 bases aligning to TRBD2. The length of the CDR3 is 16 residues. CDR1 and CDR2 (germline): LNHDA, SQIVND (reference sequence). Trimming took 3 bases from V and 8 from J; bases not matched to a gene: 12. Here the CDR3 reads CASSIGGRSGADIQYF. CDR3 nucleotide sequence: TGTGCCAGTAGTATCGGCGGGAGGAGCGGGGCGGACATTCAGTACTTC.

The V gene is TRBV4-1, the J gene TRBJ2-1; no clear D. Between the trimmed V and J ends, which lost 0 bases and 9 bases, there was a span of 12 bases. CDR3 length: 14 residues. From germline, CDR1 is MGHRA and CDR2 YSYEKL. CDR3 region: CASSQESPWFEQFF. The CDR3, as DNA: TGCGCCAGCAGCCAAGAGAGCCCTTGGTTTGAGCAGTTCTTC.

The CDR3 region is CASSSTTAYNSPLHF. The CDR3, as DNA: TGTGCCAGCAGCTCTACGACAGCTTATAATTCACCCCTCCACTTT. The chain employs TRBV7-6 and TRBJ1-6; maybe TRBD1 (5 bases). The CDR3 spans 15 residues. CDR1 is SGHVS, CDR2 FNYEAQ, per germline. V was shortened by 4 bases and J by 4 bases, with 11 bases between the two germline ends.

V and J are TRBV15 and TRBJ1-1; 7 bases match TRBD1. This CDR3 has 16 amino acids. The germline V gene has CDR1 LNHNV and CDR2 YYDKDF (reference sequence). Trimming took 0 bases from V and 3 from J; bases not matched to a gene: 7. CDR3 loop: CATSRDVTGTYTEAFF. The CDR3 nucleotides are TGTGCCACCAGCAGAGATGTGACAGGGACGTACACTGAAGCTTTCTTT. The full variable domain, completed using reference TRBV15 and TRBJ1-1, is DAMVIQNPRYQVTQFGKPVTLSCSQTLNHNVMYWYQQKSSQAPKLLFHYYDKDFNNEADTPDNFQSRRPNTSFCFLDIRSPGLGDTAMYLCATSRDVTGTYTEAFFGQGTRLTVV.

The chain employs TRBV19 and TRBJ1-4; 8 nucleotides line up with TRBD1. This CDR3 has 16 amino acids. With V trimmed by 6 bases and J by 0 bases, 6 bases remained unmatched. Germline CDR1 is LNHDA and CDR2 is SQIVND (reference sequence). This CDR3 reads CASSWTGFATNEKLFF. In DNA form, the CDR3 reads TGTGCCAGTAGCTGGACAGGGTTCGCAACTAATGAAAAACTGTTTTTT.

The chain has TRBV28 and TRBJ2-7; a weak D match, TRBD2 (6 bases). Germline V lookup: CDR1 MDHEN, CDR2 SYDVKM. The ends were cut back, 3 bases at V and 2 bases at J, with 11 bases in the middle. The CDR3 spans 14 residues. The CDR3 protein is CASSLSGGAYEQYF. The CDR3 DNA sequence: TGTGCCAGCAGTTTGTCCGGAGGGGCCTACGAGCAGTACTTC.

This clone was observed once. The gene calls are TRBV19 and TRBJ1-6; 7 bases align to TRBD1. Germline loops: CDR1 LNHDA, CDR2 SQIVND (reference sequence). The V and J ends lost 7 bases and 9 bases, in that order; junction bases with no gene match: 9. This CDR3 comprises 14 residues. The CDR3 nucleotides read TGTGCCAGTAACAACAGGGGAAGTAGTTCACCCCTCCACTTT. This translates into CASNNRGSSSPLHF.

The chain carries TRBV7-6 and TRBJ2-2; no definite D call. CDR3 length: 15 amino acids. V was trimmed by 5 bases and J by 0 bases, leaving 10 bases between them. Germline CDR1 is SGHVS and CDR2 is FNYEAQ. Written as DNA, the CDR3 is TGTGCCAGCAGCCCGTCCCGGACGAACACCGGGGAGCTGTTTTTT. This translates into CASSPSRTNTGELFF.

V is TRBV7-8 and J is TRBJ2-7; maybe TRBD2 (5 bases). Per germline, CDR1 SGHVS and CDR2 FQNEAQ. CDR3 length equals 14 residues. Trimming cost V 3 bases and J 4 bases, with 13 bases left between them. CDR3 amino acids: CASSLSRSGYEQYF. In DNA form, the CDR3 reads TGTGCCAGCAGCTTGTCCAGATCGGGATACGAGCAGTACTTC.

V is TRBV2 and J is TRBJ2-5; 7 nucleotides match TRBD2. The CDR3 has 17 amino acids. V lost 3 bases, J lost 1 base, and 11 bases stayed unmatched. From germline, CDR1 is SNHLY and CDR2 FYNNEI. CDR3: CASSERGGGGIQETQYF. The CDR3 bases are TGTGCCAGCAGTGAGCGTGGGGGGGGAGGCATCCAAGAGACCCAGTACTTC.

The chain has TRBV5-5 and TRBJ1-2; 8 bases match TRBD1. The CDR3 has 15 amino acids. Germline assignment: CDR1 SGHKS and CDR2 YYEKEE (reference sequence). With 4 bases clipped from V and 4 bases from J, the junction kept 9 bases outside the gene matches. The CDR3, as DNA: TGTGCCAGCAGCCACCCGGAGACAGGGGCCTATGGCTACACCTTC. Translating it yields CASSHPETGAYGYTF.

The chain has TRBV19 and TRBJ1-1; D gene uncertain. CDR1 is LNHDA and CDR2 is SQIVND in the germline V gene (reference sequence). V was cut by 3 bases and J by 1 base, with 12 bases left in between. This CDR3 comprises 15 residues. CDR3 sequence (DNA): TGTGCCAGTAGTATTCCCTCCTGGGGGAACACTGAAGCTTTCTTT. This gives the protein CASSIPSWGNTEAFF.

The chain couples TRBV6-1 to TRBJ1-4; 7 bases match TRBD1. Looked up from germline, CDR1 is MNHNS and CDR2 is SASEGT. CDR3 length: 15 residues. After removal of 7 bases from V and 2 bases from J, the junction contained 7 bases not matched to a gene. The CDR3 region has the DNA TGTGCCAGCACTAACCAGGGGGTTACTAATGAAAAACTGTTTTTT. As protein: CASTNQGVTNEKLFF.

The chain links TRBV7-9 to TRBJ1-6; the match to TRBD1 covers 11 bases. The junction had 8 bases not matched to a gene; V was cut back by 4 bases and J by 6 bases. The CDR3 extends over 17 amino acids. CDR1 SEHNR and CDR2 FQNEAQ come from the germline V gene (reference sequence). The CDR3 protein is CASSSYGQGASNSPLHF. For the CDR3, the DNA is TGTGCCAGCAGCTCTTACGGACAGGGGGCATCTAATTCACCCCTCCACTTT.

The rearrangement uses TRBV28 and TRBJ1-4, with D uncertain. This CDR3 region has 12 residues. Germline assignment: CDR1 MDHEN and CDR2 SYDVKM. Deletions cut 5 bases from V and 15 bases from J, with 16 bases between. CDR3 sequence: CASSQQSKRVFF. The CDR3 nucleotides read TGTGCCAGCAGTCAGCAATCAAAAAGGGTGTTTTTT.

The chain combines TRBV19 with TRBJ2-5; 7 positions match TRBD1. Germline assignment: CDR1 LNHDA and CDR2 SQIVND (reference sequence). The CDR3 has 14 residues. The V segment lost 1 base and the J segment 5 bases; nucleotides outside the gene matches: 4. CDR3 nucleotide sequence: TGTGCCAGTAGTATAGTAGGGGGCGGGGAGACCCAGTACTTC. Amino acid sequence: CASSIVGGGETQYF.